The T cell receptor (beta chain) under discussion was sequenced for a study of spatial heterogeneity in lung cancer. Study overall: Mean representation of each unique TCR and UMI combination in the raw reads exceeded eight occurrences. Overall study findings and caveats: How many expanded intratumoral alpha and beta TCRs were present tracked the tumor mutation count, which was a count of nonsynonymous mutations. Tumor T cells had an estimated coverage that came to approximately 6.3% for alpha chains and roughly 14% for beta chains.

The CDR3 runs to 13 residues. Trimming pared 5 bases from V and 2 bases from J, leaving 8 bases between. The germline gives CDR1 SGHAT, CDR2 FQNNGV. Unique molecular identifiers, one per molecule, were present on every TCR cDNA molecule. TCRdb re-called the 5' RACE reads through MiXCR, storing one row per CDR3 protein. The sample contains about 13,000 distinct CDR3 sequences, over 4.5% of which appear only once. Indicated time point: sample taken at primary tumor resection. Tumor, nontumor lung or frozen PBMC supplied whole RNA, sequenced without sorting. This clonotype was seen at least ten times. Antigen unknown.

This clonotype originated in a male donor with early-stage non-small cell lung cancer. The sequencing used lung tumor tissue, collected at surgery. The chain joins TRBV11-2 to TRBJ2-3; no reliable D call. The CDR3 nucleotides are TGTGCCAGCAGCCTCGGACCCACAGATACGCAGTATTTT. Translated, it gives CASSLGPTDTQYF.